This entry lists 32 T cell receptor beta chains sequenced from one sample in a study of response to subunit inactivated influenza vaccine (dated by TCRdb to 2016 to 2019). Preparation of the library involved RT-PCR. Sequenced on an Illumina HiSeq 2500. TCRdb ran its own pipeline on the public reads, namely fastp trimming at Q25 and MiXCR clone calling, and kept in-frame beta chains. When rows share a CDR3 protein, they turn into one entry using the most common DNA and genes. The sample table lists some 850,000 distinct CDR3 sequences, about a fifth of them with a count of one. The top ten hold roughly 10% of the sample. The sample consisted of PBMCs from blood, taken more than 4 days after vaccination. These TCRs come from a man between 45 and 60 years old who received an inactivated influenza vaccine. Donor details come from another sample of the same person, matched by shared clones.

The V and J genes are TRBV12-3 or TRBV12-4 and TRBJ2-4; 8 bases line up with TRBD2. J lost 4 bases, V lost 7 bases, and 3 bases had no gene match. The CDR3 length is 13 residues. Here the CDR3 reads CASKGGGKNIQYF. DNA for the CDR3: TGTGCCAGCAAGGGCGGGGGGAAAAACATTCAGTACTTC.

CDR3 sequence: CASSYSRDRRVSEQYF. CDR3 DNA sequence: TGTGCCAGCAGTTACTCTAGGGACAGGAGAGTCTCCGAGCAGTACTTC. The rearrangement links TRBV6-5 to TRBJ2-7; 8 bases match TRBD1. This CDR3 spans 16 amino acids. The germline CDR1 and CDR2 sequences are MNHEY and SVGAGI. Unmatched junction bases numbered 10, after V lost 0 bases and J lost 6 bases.

The chain couples TRBV20-1 to TRBJ2-1; D gene uncertain. Germline lookup yields CDR1 DFQATT and CDR2 SNEGSKA (reference sequence). Trimming cost V 4 bases and J 2 bases, with 12 bases left between them. The CDR3 covers 14 residues. This CDR3 is CSAIDSATYNEQFF. For the CDR3, the DNA is TGCAGTGCTATCGACTCCGCCACCTACAATGAGCAGTTCTTC.

The V call is TRBV29-1, the J call TRBJ2-3; unclear D gene. V was shortened by 8 bases and J by 0 bases, with 15 bases between the two germline ends. The CDR3 is 14 residues long. CDR1 is SQVTM, CDR2 ANQGSEA, per germline. The CDR3 is CSHLQRASTDTQYF. In DNA, the CDR3 is TGCAGCCACCTACAGCGCGCTAGCACAGATACGCAGTATTTT.

This clonotype appeared a few times. The rearrangement uses TRBV7-9 and TRBJ2-2; D is unresolved. The CDR3 has 16 amino acids. Trimming cost V 5 bases and J 0 bases, with 13 bases left between them. Germline lookup yields CDR1 SEHNR and CDR2 FQNEAQ (reference sequence). CDR3 region: CASSPMPPSNTGELFF. The CDR3 nucleotides read TGTGCCAGCAGCCCAATGCCACCTTCGAACACCGGGGAGCTGTTTTTT.

The rearrangement uses TRBV7-9 and TRBJ2-5; weak D call: TRBD2 (5 bases). Trimming shortened V by 5 bases and J by 1 base, and 11 bases separated the two germline ends. The V gene's germline CDR1 is SEHNR and CDR2 FQNEAQ (reference sequence). This CDR3 has 14 residues. This CDR3 reads CASSTSGFQETQYF. The CDR3 nucleotides read TGTGCCAGCAGCACGAGCGGATTCCAAGAGACCCAGTACTTC.

This clonotype turned up a few times. This chain links TRBV6-5 with TRBJ2-7; D perhaps matches TRBD1 (6 bases). V dropped 4 bases and J dropped 7 bases, with 17 bases sitting between them. The CDR3 runs to 14 residues. The germline CDR1 and CDR2 sequences are MNHEY and SVGAGI. CDR3 bases: TGTGCCAGCAGTTCCCCGGCCAGGGGTGGAGAGCAGTACTTC. This encodes CASSSPARGGEQYF.

This clonotype turned up a few times. The chain joins TRBV20-1 to TRBJ2-5, with 10 bases lining up with TRBD1. Germline V CDR1 and CDR2: DFQATT, SNEGSKA (reference sequence). This CDR3 has 16 amino acids. The V segment lost 3 bases and the J segment 3 bases; nucleotides outside the gene matches: 10. CDR3 sequence: CSARGPPGQGKETQYF. The CDR3 DNA reads as TGCAGTGCTAGGGGGCCTCCGGGACAGGGGAAAGAGACCCAGTACTTC.

The chain carries TRBV10-3 and TRBJ2-7, with D hard to call. CDR1 is ENHRY and CDR2 is SYGVKD in the germline V gene. The CDR3 sequence is 12 residues long. Deletions cut 0 bases from V and 7 bases from J, with 7 bases between. The CDR3, as DNA: TGTGCCATCAGTGAGTCCTCTTGGGAGCAGTACTTC. This encodes CAISESSWEQYF.

The chain's CDR3 is CASSFFRGGNTIYF. The CDR3 nucleotides read TGTGCCAGCAGTTTTTTCAGGGGAGGAAACACCATATATTTT. This chain joins TRBV12-3 or TRBV12-4 and TRBJ1-3, with TRBD1 as a possible D gene (6 bases). This CDR3 contains 14 residues. The ends were cut back, 3 bases at V and 4 bases at J, with 10 bases in the middle.

The J gene is TRBJ2-1, the V gene TRBV29-1; 7 bases map to TRBD2. The trim removed 0 bases at V and 6 bases at J, leaving 20 bases unmatched. The germline gives CDR1 SQVTM, CDR2 ANQGSEA. This CDR3 is 19 amino acids long. The CDR3 nucleotides are TGCAGCGTTGAAGATCCATTTGACGGGGGGACTCCCAATGTCAATGAGCAGTTCTTC. It codes for CSVEDPFDGGTPNVNEQFF.

With respect to this clonotype: At one end the junction does not follow the germline gene, possibly because of a read error. In DNA form, the CDR3 reads TGTGCTAGCAGCCAAGACCAAGGGACAACGAACTATGGCTACACCTTC. Encoded protein: CASSQDQGTTNYGYTF. V and J are TRBV4-2 and TRBJ1-2, with D perhaps TRBD1 (6 bases). The CDR3 is 16 amino acids. Germline V lookup: CDR1 LGHNA, CDR2 YNFKEQ.

This clonotype was counted only a few times. CDR3 sequence reads: CASSSPGPRTYEQYF. DNA of the CDR3: TGTGCCAGCAGCTCACCGGGACCCCGGACCTACGAGCAGTACTTC. The chain couples TRBV7-9 to TRBJ2-7; D may correspond to TRBD1 or TRBD2 (5 bases each). This CDR3 has 15 residues. V was clipped by 4 bases and J by 2 bases, with 15 bases between them. Per germline, CDR1 SEHNR and CDR2 FQNEAQ (reference sequence).

The rearrangement uses TRBV24-1 and TRBJ2-1; 7 bases map to TRBD1. V lost 1 base to trimming and J lost 5 bases; unmatched junction nucleotides: 10. The CDR3 spans 17 residues. Germline lookup yields CDR1 KGHDR and CDR2 SFDVKD. The CDR3 DNA reads as TGTGCCACCAGTGATTTCCAAACAGGGGAGACACACAATGAGCAGTTCTTC. Protein: CATSDFQTGETHNEQFF.

This clonotype was observed a few times. The chain links TRBV29-1 to TRBJ2-7; possible D gene TRBD1, 6 bases. The CDR3 is 13 amino acids. V dropped 3 bases and J dropped 2 bases, with 11 bases sitting between them. Per the germline V gene, CDR1 is SQVTM and CDR2 is ANQGSEA. CDR3 sequence reads: CSVDSDSTYEQYF. The CDR3 DNA follows: TGCAGCGTTGACTCGGACAGTACCTACGAGCAGTACTTC.

DNA for the CDR3: TGCAGTGCAAAACTAGCGGTTAGCACAGATACGCAGTATTTT. Protein product: CSAKLAVSTDTQYF. The gene calls are TRBV20-1 and TRBJ2-3, with 8 nucleotides matching TRBD2. The junction had 5 bases not matched to a gene; V was cut back by 6 bases and J by 0 bases. The germline CDR1 and CDR2 sequences are DFQATT and SNEGSKA (reference sequence). This CDR3 spans 14 amino acids.

The rearrangement links TRBV7-8 to TRBJ1-4, with a tentative D call TRBD1 (6 bases). The CDR3 totals 14 residues. Germline V gene data show CDR1 as SGHVS and CDR2 as FQNEAQ. Trimming pared 5 bases from V and 8 bases from J, leaving 15 bases between. The CDR3 DNA reads TGTGCCAGCAGCCATTGGACAGTGGGCGAAAAACTGTTTTTT. Its translation is CASSHWTVGEKLFF.

The rearrangement joins TRBV11-2 to TRBJ2-7, with 14 bases fitting TRBD2. The CDR3 length is 18 residues. From germline, CDR1 is SGHAT and CDR2 FQNNGV. The V and J ends lost 5 bases and 7 bases, in that order; junction bases with no gene match: 16. In nucleotides, the CDR3 is TGTGCCAGCAGCCCGGAGGGCCGACTAGCGGGAGGGCCGTCTGAGCAGTACTTC. Its translation: CASSPEGRLAGGPSEQYF.

This clonotype was seen repeatedly, ten times or more. The chain combines TRBV12-3 or TRBV12-4 with TRBJ2-7; TRBD1 agrees at 12 bases. The CDR3 is 15 amino acids. The junction had 9 bases not matched to a gene; V was cut back by 5 bases and J by 7 bases. The CDR3 region has the DNA TGTGCCAGCAGTAGACCGGGACAGGGGGCCGGGGAGCAGTACTTC. Encoded protein: CASSRPGQGAGEQYF.

The rearrangement uses TRBV6-5 and TRBJ2-1; D uncertain. Germline values: CDR1 MNHEY, CDR2 SVGAGI. The CDR3 loop spans 11 amino acids. Trimming took 7 bases from V and 9 from J, leaving 10 bases between them. CDR3: CASTRAGEQFF. The CDR3 DNA sequence: TGTGCCAGCACCCGTGCCGGTGAGCAGTTCTTC.

This clonotype has more than one count but fewer than ten. The chain joins TRBV7-9 to TRBJ2-3, with 9 bases identical to TRBD1. J lost 6 bases, V lost 2 bases, and 6 bases had no gene match. The germline V gene has CDR1 SEHNR and CDR2 FQNEAQ (reference sequence). The CDR3 is made up of 15 amino acids. CDR3 amino acids: CASSLSRTGEDTQYF. CDR3 DNA: TGTGCCAGCAGCTTATCCCGGACAGGGGAGGATACGCAGTATTTT.

The chain links TRBV27 to TRBJ2-3; D may be TRBD1 or TRBD2 (5 bases each). This CDR3 region has 18 residues. Germline values: CDR1 MNHEY, CDR2 SMNVEV (reference sequence). V dropped 2 bases and J dropped 4 bases, with 22 bases sitting between them. DNA of the CDR3: TGTGCCAGCAGTTTAAATCCAGGGTGGGAGCTGAGCTCAGATACGCAGTATTTT. It encodes CASSLNPGWELSSDTQYF.

A few counts support this clonotype. The V gene is TRBV12-3 or TRBV12-4, the J gene TRBJ2-3; TRBD2 matches 12 bases. V was pared by 6 bases and J by 11 bases, with 12 bases of the junction left unmatched. This CDR3 has 15 residues. The CDR3 spells CASRPPTSGGNMQYF. The CDR3 coding sequence is TGTGCCAGCAGGCCACCCACTAGCGGGGGGAACATGCAGTATTTT.

The chain links TRBV6-2 or TRBV6-3 to TRBJ1-5, with D possibly TRBD1 on 5 matching bases. V was trimmed by 7 bases and J by 7 bases, leaving 17 bases between them. The CDR3 extends over 14 amino acids. Germline CDR1 MNHEY, CDR2 SVGEGT. This CDR3 is CASTYSGWGQPQHF. Here the CDR3 DNA reads TGTGCCAGCACCTACTCAGGGTGGGGGCAGCCCCAGCATTTT.

This clonotype was detected only a few times. This chain uses TRBV28 with TRBJ1-1; D gene ambiguous. The CDR3 totals 13 residues. V gave up 6 bases and J gave up 9 bases, with 17 bases separating them. Germline V CDR1 and CDR2: MDHEN, SYDVKM. CDR3 protein: CASRSSLSPQAFF. The CDR3 region has the DNA TGTGCCAGCAGGTCCTCATTGAGCCCCCAAGCTTTCTTT.

The V call is TRBV19, the J call TRBJ2-2; a possible D gene is TRBD1 (5 bases). V lost 5 bases and J 5 bases, leaving 15 bases between the germline ends. Germline V CDR1 and CDR2: LNHDA, SQIVND (reference sequence). The CDR3 loop spans 15 amino acids. This CDR3 is CASSDGRVKTGELFF. In nucleotides, the CDR3 is TGTGCCAGTAGTGATGGCAGGGTGAAAACCGGGGAGCTGTTTTTT.

The chain employs TRBV20-1 and TRBJ1-4; 10 positions agree with TRBD1. Per the germline V gene, CDR1 is DFQATT and CDR2 is SNEGSKA (reference sequence). The CDR3 extends over 15 amino acids. The trim removed 0 bases at V and 7 bases at J, leaving 5 bases unmatched. The CDR3 protein is CSARDATGGGEKLFF. CDR3 DNA sequence: TGCAGTGCTAGAGACGCGACAGGGGGCGGTGAAAAACTGTTTTTT.

The genes are TRBV25-1 and TRBJ2-1, with 7 bases lining up with TRBD2. The ends lost 1 base at V and 8 bases at J; junction bases unmatched: 14. Germline V gene sequence: CDR1 MGHDK, CDR2 SYGVNS. This CDR3 contains 17 residues. Here the CDR3 reads CASSEWGGLSLTDEQFF. In DNA, the CDR3 is TGTGCCAGCAGTGAATGGGGGGGACTTTCCCTTACGGATGAGCAGTTCTTC.

This clonotype was seen repeatedly, ten times or more. CDR3 sequence: CASTQSWDGGYNEQFF. In DNA, the CDR3 is TGTGCCAGCACCCAAAGTTGGGACGGGGGCTACAATGAGCAGTTCTTC. The chain recombines TRBV12-3 or TRBV12-4 with TRBJ2-1; D is possibly TRBD2 (6 bases). The CDR3 sequence is 16 residues long. V lost 7 bases and J lost 3, with 19 bases in between.

This clonotype was seen a handful of times. The genes are TRBV29-1 and TRBJ2-1, with 8 bases matching TRBD2. Germline trimming cut 3 bases from V and 0 bases from J; bases unmatched to any gene: 10. The CDR3 runs 17 residues. The germline CDR1 and CDR2 sequences are SQVTM and ANQGSEA. The CDR3 loop is CSVDNGGAPSSYNEQFF. The CDR3, as DNA: TGCAGCGTTGATAACGGGGGGGCACCGAGCTCCTACAATGAGCAGTTCTTC.

The V gene is TRBV7-9, the J gene TRBJ2-5, with D hard to call. Trimming took off 5 bases at V and 0 bases at J, with 10 bases between the two ends. Germline CDR1 and CDR2: SEHNR and FQNEAQ (reference sequence). The CDR3 is made up of 14 amino acids. The DNA of the CDR3 is TGTGCCAGCAGCCCGGCTGAGTACCAAGAGACCCAGTACTTC. Amino acids: CASSPAEYQETQYF.

The V and J genes are TRBV10-3 and TRBJ2-7; 9 bases line up with TRBD1. Germline V CDR1 and CDR2: ENHRY, SYGVKD. This CDR3 has 13 residues. The V segment lost 6 bases and the J segment 5 bases; nucleotides outside the gene matches: 5. The CDR3 loop reads CAIRPGQGHEQYF. CDR3 nucleotide sequence: TGTGCCATCAGGCCGGGACAGGGCCACGAGCAGTACTTC.